This T cell receptor beta chain comes out of a study of T cell responses to AZD1222 COVID-19 vaccine. Assay used: immunoSEQ multiplex PCR; TCRdb lists only in-frame clones, some missing. Of roughly 150,000 clones listed, roughly 91% are singletons. On this clone: Antigen: not known.

Overall study results and limits: Spike-spanning, vaccine-associated CD4 TCRs were dominant at 160-218 and 743-854.

V trimming: 8 bases; J trimming: 4 bases; junction bases outside the gene matches: 3. The CDR3 totals 15 residues. The germline gives CDR1 LNHDA, CDR2 SQIVND (reference sequence). The receptor's source is an adult who received the AZD1222 COVID-19 vaccine. Sequencing used peripheral blood, obtained 28 days after the second AZD1222 dose. The chain combines TRBV19 with TRBJ2-1; 15 bases are shared with TRBD2. CDR3 sequence: CASGGLAGGYNEQFF. In nucleotides, the CDR3 is TGTGCCAGTGGTGGACTAGCGGGAGGGTACAATGAGCAGTTCTTC.